This T cell receptor beta chain was captured by sequencing in a study of cytomegalovirus exposure and HLA in healthy donors. Study results and caveats: Reportedly, diagnosis of cytomegalovirus status by the classifier showed high specificity and sensitivity. According to a subsequent analysis, TCR clusters from the first cohort were inclined to appear together in the 120 or so validation repertoires.

Separate from the roughly 700-subject first cohort was the 120-subject validation cohort, to which the donors belonged. Clones were sequenced by immunoSEQ multiplex PCR, and TCRdb holds only the in-frame ones, with some missing. Of some 84,000 clones detected, just over 90% appear once; the ten largest clones hold over 2%. Turning to this clone: The antigen is undetermined.

Germline V CDR1 and CDR2: SGHAT, FQNNGV. This CDR3 spans 16 amino acids. V lost 5 bases to trimming and J lost 6 bases; unmatched junction nucleotides: 8. Sample: PBMCs. The J gene is TRBJ2-1, the V gene TRBV11-2; 12 bases agree with TRBD2. The TCR was taken from a man aged 25-45 years in good health and CMV-seronegative. The CDR3 region has the DNA TGTGCCAGCAGCCTTGGACTAGCGGGACGAAGCAATGAGCAGTTCTTC. Its translation: CASSLGLAGRSNEQFF.